One sample yielded the 28 T cell receptor beta chains listed below, sequenced in a study of neurological immune-mediated disorders. Documented time point: longitudinal time-point 1 (baseline). TCRdb reprocessed the 5' RACE reads via MiXCR and lists one record per CDR3 protein. The table includes some 54,000 distinct CDR3 sequences, about 11% detected once. Sequenced input: PBMCs. The receptors derive from a male donor with HTLV-1-associated myelopathy (HAM/TSP).

This clonotype was detected many times. The chain uses TRBV6-5 and TRBJ2-7; TRBD1 matches 8 bases. The CDR3 spans 14 residues. Germline CDR1 and CDR2: MNHEY and SVGAGI. V shed 5 bases and J 2 bases; nucleotides not matched to a gene: 5. This CDR3 is CASSRGQGTYEQYF. DNA for the CDR3: TGTGCCAGCAGTAGAGGACAGGGTACCTACGAGCAGTACTTC.

This clonotype has a count of ten or more. The V gene is TRBV2, the J gene TRBJ1-6, with 9 bases matching TRBD1. Trimming took 4 bases from V and 8 from J; bases not matched to a gene: 3. Germline V gives CDR1 SNHLY, CDR2 FYNNEI. This CDR3 has 14 residues. Written as DNA, the CDR3 is TGTGCCAGCAGTGCGGGACAGGGTGATTCACCCCTCCACTTT. As protein: CASSAGQGDSPLHF.

The rearrangement uses TRBV11-3 and TRBJ1-1; D unresolved. Per germline, CDR1 SGHNT and CDR2 YENEEA. V lost 5 bases and J 1 base, leaving 8 bases between the germline ends. The CDR3 has 13 amino acids. The CDR3 DNA reads as TGTGCCAGCAGCCCCAACAGGAACACTGAAGCTTTCTTT. Translated, it gives CASSPNRNTEAFF.

This clonotype was observed at least ten times. The chain links TRBV20-1 to TRBJ2-6; unclear D gene. Germline CDR1 reads DFQATT; CDR2 reads SNEGSKA (reference sequence). V was cut by 5 bases and J by 4 bases, with 12 bases left in between. CDR3 length equals 14 residues. This CDR3 is CSAEKMRGANVLTF. The CDR3 nucleotides read TGCAGTGCTGAAAAGATGCGCGGGGCCAACGTCCTGACTTTC.

This clonotype was seen repeatedly, ten times or more. The rearrangement links TRBV28 to TRBJ2-2; D might be TRBD1 (5 bases). Germline V gene lookup returns CDR1 MDHEN and CDR2 SYDVKM. The CDR3 loop spans 14 amino acids. Trimming shortened V by 8 bases and J by 1 base, and 11 bases separated the two germline ends. The CDR3 bases are TGTGCCAGCCACGCCGGACAGAACACCGGGGAGCTGTTTTTT. Protein product: CASHAGQNTGELFF. The full variable domain, completed using reference TRBV28 and TRBJ2-2, is DVKVTQSSRYLVKRTGEKVFLECVQDMDHENMFWYRQDPGLGLRLIYFSYDVKMKEKGDIPEGYSVSREKKERFSLILESASTNQTSMYLCASHAGQNTGELFFGEGSRLTVL.

This clonotype was picked up many times. V and J are TRBV12-3 or TRBV12-4 and TRBJ1-1; TRBD1 might be the D (6 bases). Trimming pared 0 bases from V and 3 bases from J, leaving 8 bases between. There are 14 residues in the CDR3. CDR3 in amino acids: CASSLAGGYTEAFF. CDR3 DNA sequence: TGTGCCAGCAGTTTAGCGGGGGGCTACACTGAAGCTTTCTTT.

This clonotype appeared many times. The chain combines TRBV20-1 with TRBJ2-2; D is perhaps TRBD2 (6 bases). The germline V and J ends were trimmed by 6 bases and 5 bases, with 13 bases remaining between them. The CDR3 totals 13 residues. The germline gives CDR1 DFQATT, CDR2 SNEGSKA (reference sequence). The CDR3 here is CSAGTAGTGELFF. The DNA for the CDR3 is TGCAGTGCCGGGACGGCGGGGACCGGGGAGCTGTTTTTT.

This clonotype was seen repeatedly, ten times or more. One junction end does not reproduce the germline sequence, and a read error may be involved. The chain links TRBV6-1 to TRBJ2-2, with 8 bases identical to TRBD1. The CDR3 consists of 15 residues. Germline V gene sequence: CDR1 MNHNS, CDR2 SASEGT. CDR3 amino acids: CASSEVGTGTGELFF. The CDR3 DNA follows: TGTGCCAGCAGCGAAGTAGGGACAGGCACCGGGGAGCTGTTTTTT.

Ten or more counts support this clonotype. This chain connects TRBV4-3 to TRBJ2-2; D may be TRBD2 (6 bases). The germline CDR1 and CDR2 sequences are LGHNA and YSLEER. This CDR3 has 16 amino acids. V lost 1 base and J 4 bases, leaving 13 bases between the germline ends. The CDR3 spells CASSQAVGGFTGELFF. As DNA, the CDR3 is TGCGCCAGCAGCCAAGCTGTCGGGGGATTCACCGGGGAGCTGTTTTTT.

At least ten counts were recorded for this clonotype. The V call is TRBV15, the J call TRBJ2-3; TRBD2 is a possible D gene (6 bases). This CDR3 is built from 14 residues. Between the trimmed V and J ends, which lost 0 bases and 5 bases, there was a span of 9 bases. Per the germline V gene, CDR1 is LNHNV and CDR2 is YYDKDF (reference sequence). The CDR3 nucleotides are TGTGCCACCAGCAGAGATGGGGGGAGAGATACGCAGTATTTT. This translates into CATSRDGGRDTQYF. Supplemented by reference TRBV15 and TRBJ2-3, the full variable domain reads DAMVIQNPRYQVTQFGKPVTLSCSQTLNHNVMYWYQQKSSQAPKLLFHYYDKDFNNEADTPDNFQSRRPNTSFCFLDIRSPGLGDTAMYLCATSRDGGRDTQYFGPGTRLTVL.

This clonotype was seen just once. This clone may be a read error of a much larger clone one base away. This sequence joins TRBV29-1 and TRBJ2-5; D may match TRBD1 or TRBD2 (5 bases each). This CDR3 spans 14 amino acids. The germline CDR1 and CDR2 sequences are SQVTM and ANQGSEA. Trimming removed 4 bases from V and 2 bases from J, with 14 bases in between. In DNA form, the CDR3 reads TGCAGCGTTGGGCCCTGGGACCAACAAGAGACCCAGTACTTC. Translation gives CSVGPWDQQETQYF.

There are many counts of this clonotype. V is TRBV7-2 and J is TRBJ2-7; 8 bases fit TRBD2. The CDR3 has 17 amino acids. CDR1 SGHTA and CDR2 FQGNSA come from the germline V gene. Trimming removed 2 bases from V and 2 bases from J; junction bases left unmatched: 11. The CDR3 spells CASSLRGASGRTYEQYF. The CDR3 DNA follows: TGTGCCAGCAGCTTAAGGGGGGCTAGCGGGCGAACCTACGAGCAGTACTTC.

This clonotype was detected many times. This chain connects TRBV29-1 to TRBJ2-1; D is unresolved. There are 14 residues in the CDR3. V lost 0 bases to trimming and J lost 8 bases, with 14 bases between them. From germline, CDR1 is SQVTM and CDR2 ANQGSEA. The CDR3 DNA sequence: TGCAGCGTTGAAGATCGGTGGTCTGGGGATGAGCAGTTCTTC. Its translation is CSVEDRWSGDEQFF.

The chain recombines TRBV5-1 with TRBJ2-6; a weak D match, TRBD1 (6 bases). Germline CDR1 SGHRS, CDR2 YFSETQ. V was cut by 0 bases and J by 0 bases, with 13 bases left in between. CDR3 length: 18 amino acids. CDR3 residues: CASSLGYREFSGANVLTF. Here the CDR3 DNA reads TGCGCCAGCAGCTTGGGGTACAGGGAGTTCTCTGGGGCCAACGTCCTGACTTTC. Based on the CDR3 plus reference TRBV5-1 and TRBJ2-6, the full variable domain is KAGVTQTPRYLIKTRGQQVTLSCSPISGHRSVSWYQQTPGQGLQFLFEYFSETQRNKGNFPGRFSGRQFSNSRSEMNVSTLELGDSALYLCASSLGYREFSGANVLTFGAGSRLTVL.

This clonotype was seen ten or more times. V usage is TRBV7-8 and J usage is TRBJ1-4, with 7 positions matching TRBD1. CDR1 is SGHVS and CDR2 is FQNEAQ in the germline V gene. This CDR3 has 16 amino acids. After removal of 5 bases from V and 1 base from J, the junction contained 7 bases not matched to a gene. In nucleotides, the CDR3 is TGTGCCAGCAGCCACGACAGGGTTGTAACTAATGAAAAACTGTTTTTT. Its protein is CASSHDRVVTNEKLFF.

The chain joins TRBV7-2 to TRBJ2-7, with D possibly matching TRBD1 (6 bases). CDR1 and CDR2 (germline): SGHTA, FQGNSA. The CDR3 has 15 residues. Trimming left V 0 bases short and J 6 bases short, with 15 bases between. CDR3 sequence (DNA): TGTGCCAGCAGCTTAGCACCGGGACATGGTAGCGAGCAGTACTTC. It specifies CASSLAPGHGSEQYF.

The chain links TRBV13 to TRBJ2-2; no clear D gene. This CDR3 contains 14 residues. The germline V gene encodes CDR1 PRHDT and CDR2 FYEKMQ (reference sequence). As DNA, the CDR3 is TGTGCAAACAGCTTCGGACCCAACACCGGGGAGCTGTTTTTT. Its translation: CANSFGPNTGELFF.

This clonotype has ten or more counts. This chain joins TRBV24-1 and TRBJ1-1; D not certain. The germline gives CDR1 KGHDR, CDR2 SFDVKD. This CDR3 spans 13 amino acids. Trimming cost V 6 bases and J 1 base, with 8 bases left between them. The CDR3 region is CATSSPENTEAFF. The CDR3 bases are TGTGCCACCAGTTCGCCGGAGAACACTGAAGCTTTCTTT.

This clonotype was seen repeatedly, ten times or more. The rearrangement uses TRBV10-3 and TRBJ1-2, with a tentative D call TRBD1 (6 bases). The V gene's germline CDR1 is ENHRY and CDR2 SYGVKD. The CDR3 sequence is 16 residues long. The V end was cut by 0 bases, the J end by 0 bases, with 11 bases between. CDR3 bases: TGTGCCATCAGTGAGTCGGACAGCGGGTCTAACTATGGCTACACCTTC. Amino acid sequence: CAISESDSGSNYGYTF.

The sample holds many counts of this clonotype. This chain uses TRBV20-1 with TRBJ1-1; D gene uncertain. V dropped 5 bases and J dropped 1 base, with 8 bases sitting between them. There are 12 residues in the CDR3. Looked up from germline, CDR1 is DFQATT and CDR2 is SNEGSKA (reference sequence). As DNA, the CDR3 is TGCAGTGCTGGTAGTCAGAACACTGAAGCTTTCTTT. It is translated as CSAGSQNTEAFF.

This clonotype was observed many times. V gene TRBV12-3 or TRBV12-4 combines with J gene TRBJ2-5; D unresolved. CDR3 size: 12 residues. V was cut by 1 base and J by 5 bases, with 5 bases left in between. The CDR3 protein is CASSLDRETQYF. CDR3 nucleotide sequence: TGTGCCAGCAGTTTAGATCGGGAGACCCAGTACTTC.

This clonotype was counted many times. The chain employs TRBV7-2 and TRBJ1-2; no definite D call. The CDR3 is made up of 13 amino acids. CDR1 and CDR2 from the germline V gene are SGHTA and FQGNSA. V was trimmed by 3 bases and J by 8 bases, leaving 13 bases between them. As DNA, the CDR3 is TGTGCCAGCAGCTTCTCAGGATCCGCCGGCTACACCTTC. Protein sequence: CASSFSGSAGYTF.

This clonotype was counted many times. This sequence joins TRBV20-1 and TRBJ1-5, with 9 positions matching TRBD1. The CDR3 consists of 15 residues. V shed 3 bases, J shed 3 bases, and the junction held 6 bases outside the gene matches. Germline V gives CDR1 DFQATT, CDR2 SNEGSKA (reference sequence). CDR3 DNA: TGCAGTGCTAGCTTCGGGACAGGGTTCAATCAGCCCCAGCATTTT. Residues: CSASFGTGFNQPQHF.

This clonotype has at least ten counts. The rearrangement uses TRBV20-1 and TRBJ2-3; TRBD2 agrees at 9 bases. CDR1 and CDR2 (germline): DFQATT, SNEGSKA (reference sequence). The CDR3 spans 16 residues. J was trimmed by 5 bases and V by 0 bases; bases with no gene match: 9. CDR3 amino acids: CSARDRGGGEVDTQYF. DNA of the CDR3: TGCAGTGCTAGAGATCGGGGCGGGGGGGAAGTAGATACGCAGTATTTT.

The rearrangement joins TRBV6-5 to TRBJ1-1, with D perhaps matching TRBD1 (5 bases). The CDR3 totals 15 residues. Germline CDR1 and CDR2: MNHEY and SVGAGI. V lost 0 bases and J lost 4, with 12 bases in between. CDR3 amino acids: CASSYSGDITTEAFF. The DNA of the CDR3 is TGTGCCAGCAGTTACTCGGGGGATATAACCACTGAAGCTTTCTTT.

This clonotype occurred many times. The genes are TRBV7-9 and TRBJ2-1; unclear D gene. CDR3 length: 15 residues. Trimming took off 2 bases at V and 2 bases at J, with 10 bases between the two ends. Germline V gene data show CDR1 as SEHNR and CDR2 as FQNEAQ (reference sequence). The DNA for the CDR3 is TGTGCCAGCAGCTTACGGTTAGGCACCTACAATGAGCAGTTCTTC. Amino acid sequence: CASSLRLGTYNEQFF.

In its sample, this clonotype was seen many times. The rearrangement joins TRBV3-1 to TRBJ1-2; D call uncertain. This CDR3 is built from 12 residues. From germline, CDR1 is LGHDT and CDR2 YNNKEL (reference sequence). The V end lost 3 bases, the J end lost 4 bases, and 6 bases lay between the germline ends. CDR3 in amino acids: CASSQGFYGYTF. In DNA, the CDR3 is TGTGCCAGCAGCCAGGGGTTCTATGGCTACACCTTC.

The chain couples TRBV27 to TRBJ2-1, with 7 bases that match TRBD1. Germline-derived CDR1 and CDR2 are MNHEY and SMNVEV (reference sequence). The CDR3 covers 17 residues. J was trimmed by 0 bases and V by 3 bases; bases with no gene match: 8. Here the CDR3 reads CASSLGWGQSSYNEQFF. DNA of the CDR3: TGTGCCAGCAGTTTGGGGTGGGGACAGAGCTCCTACAATGAGCAGTTCTTC.